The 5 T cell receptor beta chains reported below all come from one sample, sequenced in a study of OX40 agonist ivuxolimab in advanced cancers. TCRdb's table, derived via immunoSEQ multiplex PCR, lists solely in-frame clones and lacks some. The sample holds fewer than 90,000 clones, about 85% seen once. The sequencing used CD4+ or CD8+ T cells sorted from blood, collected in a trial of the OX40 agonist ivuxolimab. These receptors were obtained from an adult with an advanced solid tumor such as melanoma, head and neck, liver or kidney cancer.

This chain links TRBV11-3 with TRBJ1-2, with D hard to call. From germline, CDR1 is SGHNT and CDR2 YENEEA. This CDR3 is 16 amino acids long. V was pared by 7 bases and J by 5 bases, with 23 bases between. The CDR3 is CASNQLGVTAGYGYTF. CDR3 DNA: TGTGCCAGCAACCAACTGGGTGTCACCGCTGGGTATGGCTACACCTTC.

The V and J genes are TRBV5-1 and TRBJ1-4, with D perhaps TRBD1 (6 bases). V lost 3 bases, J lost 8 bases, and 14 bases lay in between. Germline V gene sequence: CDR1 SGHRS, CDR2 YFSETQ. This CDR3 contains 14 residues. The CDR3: CASSSRGVGEKLFF. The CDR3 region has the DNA TGCGCCAGCAGCTCCAGGGGCGTAGGGGAAAAACTGTTTTTT.

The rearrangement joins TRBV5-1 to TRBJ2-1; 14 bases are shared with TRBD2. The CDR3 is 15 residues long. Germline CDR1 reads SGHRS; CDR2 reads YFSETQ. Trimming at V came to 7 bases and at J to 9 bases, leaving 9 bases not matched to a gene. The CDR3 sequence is CASLPGLAGASEQFF. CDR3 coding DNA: TGCGCCAGCTTACCGGGACTAGCGGGAGCGAGTGAGCAGTTCTTC. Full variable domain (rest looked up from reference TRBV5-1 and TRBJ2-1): KAGVTQTPRYLIKTRGQQVTLSCSPISGHRSVSWYQQTPGQGLQFLFEYFSETQRNKGNFPGRFSGRQFSNSRSEMNVSTLELGDSALYLCASLPGLAGASEQFFGPGTRLTVL.

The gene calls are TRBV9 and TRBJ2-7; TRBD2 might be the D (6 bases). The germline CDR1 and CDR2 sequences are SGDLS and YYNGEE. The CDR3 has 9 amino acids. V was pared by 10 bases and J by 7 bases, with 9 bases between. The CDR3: CASGGEQYF. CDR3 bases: TGTGCCTCTGGGGGGGAGCAGTACTTC.

CDR3 DNA sequence: TGTGCCAGCAGCTTGTATCGGGGGATAATTGATTCACCCCTCCACTTT. The encoded protein is CASSLYRGIIDSPLHF. V usage is TRBV13 and J usage is TRBJ1-6, with TRBD1 as a possible D gene (5 bases). Per the germline V gene, CDR1 is PRHDT and CDR2 is FYEKMQ (reference sequence). CDR3 size: 16 residues. The V gene lost 3 bases and the J gene lost 8 bases, with 17 bases spanning the gap.